Sequencing of this T cell receptor beta chain was carried out in a study of CD8+ T cells in alopecia areata. Germline loops: CDR1 ENHRY, CDR2 SYGVKD. V was pared by 1 base and J by 6 bases, with 8 bases of the junction left unmatched. This CDR3 is built from 15 residues. Treatment noted: oral pan-JAK inhibitor, 5-10 mg twice daily. Alopecia areata patients provided lesional scalp punch biopsies and peripheral blood, both collected for the study. It was cDNA, reverse transcribed from extracted RNA, that served as the sequencing template. This table comes from immunoSEQ multiplex PCR, and its TCRdb copy is limited to in-frame clones, with some not included. The sample holds some 190,000 clones, roughly 60% seen once.

Sequences were derived from CD4+ T cells sorted from blood, sampled at week 24, from a patient treated with tofacitinib. The V gene is TRBV10-3, the J gene TRBJ2-7; 8 bases agree with TRBD1. The clonotype originates from a human donor with alopecia areata. The CDR3 loop is CAISEFGTGSGEQYF. The DNA for the CDR3 is TGTGCCATCAGTGAGTTCGGGACAGGATCGGGCGAGCAGTACTTC.